This entry lists 18 T cell receptor beta chains sequenced from one sample in a study of T cell responses to AZD1222 COVID-19 vaccine. Profiled with immunoSEQ multiplex PCR; TCRdb holds only in-frame clones, not every one. The data show around 87,000 clones, approximately 91% seen once. Sequenced here: peripheral blood, sampled on day 0 of AZD1222 vaccination. The origin of the receptors is an adult in good health.

The chain joins TRBV5-1 to TRBJ2-3, with no clear D. The CDR3 has 14 residues. Per germline, CDR1 SGHRS and CDR2 YFSETQ. The V end was cut by 0 bases, the J end by 4 bases, with 9 bases between. The CDR3 spells CASSLVPGPDTQYF. CDR3 DNA: TGCGCCAGCAGCTTGGTCCCGGGCCCAGATACGCAGTATTTT.

The chain recombines TRBV27 with TRBJ1-1; D remains unclear. Germline CDR1 MNHEY, CDR2 SMNVEV (reference sequence). The CDR3 loop spans 18 amino acids. The V gene lost 7 bases and the J gene lost 2 bases, with 26 bases spanning the gap. CDR3 sequence (DNA): TGTGCCAGCAAACCAGCCCCATCTTTTATTAGGGTTAACACTGAAGCTTTCTTT. This codes for CASKPAPSFIRVNTEAFF.

This CDR3 reads CASRPAIGGSYEQYF. CDR3 nucleotides: TGTGCCAGCAGACCCGCAATCGGGGGATCCTACGAGCAGTACTTC. V is TRBV3-1 (or the pseudogene TRBV3-2) and J is TRBJ2-7; weak D call: TRBD2 (6 bases). V was trimmed by 6 bases and J by 1 base, leaving 16 bases between them. The CDR3 length is 15 residues. Germline V gene sequence: CDR1 LGHDT, CDR2 YNNKEL (reference sequence).

This chain uses TRBV29-1 with TRBJ1-2, with D hard to call. The CDR3 runs 13 residues. V was trimmed by 0 bases and J by 6 bases, leaving 11 bases between them. The V gene's germline CDR1 is SQVTM and CDR2 ANQGSEA. CDR3 protein: CSVEEPSTHGYTF. In nucleotides, the CDR3 is TGCAGCGTTGAAGAGCCGAGCACTCATGGCTACACCTTC.

The genes are TRBV28 and TRBJ1-6; the D is unclear. This CDR3 spans 12 amino acids. Germline assignment: CDR1 MDHEN and CDR2 SYDVKM. Between the trimmed V and J ends, which lost 6 bases and 10 bases, there was a span of 10 bases. CDR3 nucleotides: TGTGCCAGCAGCCGGAGGAGCTCACCCCTCCACTTT. This translates into CASSRRSSPLHF. The full variable domain, completed using reference TRBV28 and TRBJ1-6, is DVKVTQSSRYLVKRTGEKVFLECVQDMDHENMFWYRQDPGLGLRLIYFSYDVKMKEKGDIPEGYSVSREKKERFSLILESASTNQTSMYLCASSRRSSPLHFGNGTRLTVT.

V gene TRBV30 combines with J gene TRBJ2-1, with D unclear. Looked up from germline, CDR1 is GTSNPN and CDR2 is SVGIG (reference sequence). The germline V and J ends were trimmed by 4 bases and 8 bases, with 9 bases remaining between them. The length of the CDR3 is 11 residues. The CDR3 spells CAWKLSYEQFF. For the CDR3, the DNA is TGTGCCTGGAAACTCTCCTATGAGCAGTTCTTC. Full variable domain (outside the CDR3, taken from reference TRBV30 and TRBJ2-1): SQTIHQWPATLVQPVGSPLSLECTVEGTSNPNLYWYRQAAGRGLQLLFYSVGIGQISSEVPQNLSASRPQDRQFILSSKKLLLSDSGFYLCAWKLSYEQFFGPGTRLTVL.

V gene TRBV28 combines with J gene TRBJ1-2; D remains unclear. The V gene lost 5 bases and the J gene lost 4 bases, with 17 bases spanning the gap. Germline CDR1 reads MDHEN; CDR2 reads SYDVKM. The CDR3 totals 15 residues. The CDR3 loop is CASSPNLRRIYGYTF. DNA of the CDR3: TGTGCCAGCAGTCCAAACCTTCGACGGATCTATGGCTACACCTTC.

The chain couples TRBV5-4 to TRBJ1-2; D is ambiguous. The ends were cut back, 4 bases at V and 2 bases at J, with 12 bases in the middle. The CDR3 loop spans 14 amino acids. Germline CDR1 SGHNT, CDR2 YYREEE (reference sequence). The CDR3 sequence is CASSRRGSNYGYTF. DNA of the CDR3: TGTGCCAGCAGCAGGCGTGGGTCCAACTATGGCTACACCTTC.

The V gene is TRBV7-2, the J gene TRBJ2-2; either TRBD1 or TRBD2 may supply D (5 bases each). V dropped 3 bases and J dropped 0 bases, with 11 bases sitting between them. Germline lookup yields CDR1 SGHTA and CDR2 FQGNSA. This CDR3 comprises 16 residues. The CDR3 loop reads CASSFSGTTNTGELFF. The CDR3 DNA reads as TGTGCCAGCAGCTTCTCCGGGACGACGAACACCGGGGAGCTGTTTTTT.

The chain employs TRBV7-2 and TRBJ1-2; no clear D gene. The CDR3 extends over 13 amino acids. V dropped 1 base and J dropped 1 base, with 4 bases sitting between them. Germline CDR1 and CDR2: SGHTA and FQGNSA. This chain's CDR3 is CASSLEGNYGYTF. The CDR3 bases are TGTGCCAGCAGCTTAGAGGGTAACTATGGCTACACCTTC.

The chain links TRBV28 to TRBJ1-1; D uncertain. The CDR3 is 15 amino acids. V was shortened by 3 bases and J by 3 bases, with 14 bases between the two germline ends. Germline assignment: CDR1 MDHEN and CDR2 SYDVKM. In DNA, the CDR3 is TGTGCCAGCAGTTTGATAGCAGCACGAGACACTGAAGCTTTCTTT. It codes for CASSLIAARDTEAFF.

The rearrangement links TRBV3-1 (or the pseudogene TRBV3-2) to TRBJ1-3; 7 bases agree with TRBD1. Germline V CDR1 and CDR2: LGHDT, YNNKEL (reference sequence). V lost 4 bases, J lost 2 bases, and 8 bases stayed unmatched. The CDR3 contains 16 residues. The CDR3 sequence: CASSPTDRVTGNTIYF. In DNA, the CDR3 is TGTGCCAGCAGCCCCACAGACAGGGTAACTGGAAACACCATATATTTT.

This chain uses TRBV7-9 with TRBJ1-1; D may be TRBD1 (5 bases). Trimming took 2 bases from V and 3 from J, leaving 13 bases between them. This CDR3 contains 15 residues. Germline V lookup: CDR1 SEHNR, CDR2 FQNEAQ (reference sequence). The CDR3 loop reads CASSLNRDFHTEAFF. In DNA, the CDR3 is TGTGCCAGCAGCTTAAACCGGGACTTTCACACTGAAGCTTTCTTT.

This rearrangement joins TRBV4-1 to TRBJ1-3; D remains unclear. Germline V gene lookup returns CDR1 MGHRA and CDR2 YSYEKL. The CDR3 totals 16 residues. Deletions cut 1 base from V and 0 bases from J, with 10 bases between. CDR3 amino acids: CASSQGLAVSGNTIYF. The CDR3 DNA sequence: TGCGCCAGCAGCCAAGGGTTGGCAGTCTCTGGAAACACCATATATTTT.

V usage is TRBV3-1 (or the pseudogene TRBV3-2) and J usage is TRBJ1-2; D is uncertain. Per germline, CDR1 LGHDT and CDR2 YNNKEL (reference sequence). V was trimmed by 0 bases and J by 6 bases, leaving 14 bases between them. This CDR3 spans 15 amino acids. In nucleotides, the CDR3 is TGTGCCAGCAGCCAAGACGAGGTCCCAGCTAATGGCTACACCTTC. Translated, it gives CASSQDEVPANGYTF.

The V and J genes are TRBV28 and TRBJ1-2; D is unclear. Germline V gene lookup returns CDR1 MDHEN and CDR2 SYDVKM. The CDR3 loop spans 14 amino acids. V lost 2 bases and J lost 2, with 9 bases in between. In nucleotides, the CDR3 is TGTGCCAGCAGTTTAAGCGCGGGAAACTATGGCTACACCTTC. It is translated as CASSLSAGNYGYTF.

The V gene is TRBV2, the J gene TRBJ1-2; weak D call: TRBD1 (5 bases). The length of the CDR3 is 12 residues. Trimming took 3 bases from V and 3 from J, leaving 5 bases between them. The V gene's germline CDR1 is SNHLY and CDR2 FYNNEI. The CDR3 DNA reads TGTGCCAGCAGTGACAGGGACTATGGCTACACCTTC. Translated, it gives CASSDRDYGYTF.

V is TRBV30 and J is TRBJ1-4; D gene unclear. There are 13 residues in the CDR3. Trimming took 1 base from V and 8 from J, leaving 11 bases between them. Germline CDR1 GTSNPN, CDR2 SVGIG (reference sequence). CDR3 sequence: CAWSGQVREKLFF. The CDR3 nucleotides are TGTGCCTGGAGTGGGCAGGTACGCGAAAAACTGTTTTTT.